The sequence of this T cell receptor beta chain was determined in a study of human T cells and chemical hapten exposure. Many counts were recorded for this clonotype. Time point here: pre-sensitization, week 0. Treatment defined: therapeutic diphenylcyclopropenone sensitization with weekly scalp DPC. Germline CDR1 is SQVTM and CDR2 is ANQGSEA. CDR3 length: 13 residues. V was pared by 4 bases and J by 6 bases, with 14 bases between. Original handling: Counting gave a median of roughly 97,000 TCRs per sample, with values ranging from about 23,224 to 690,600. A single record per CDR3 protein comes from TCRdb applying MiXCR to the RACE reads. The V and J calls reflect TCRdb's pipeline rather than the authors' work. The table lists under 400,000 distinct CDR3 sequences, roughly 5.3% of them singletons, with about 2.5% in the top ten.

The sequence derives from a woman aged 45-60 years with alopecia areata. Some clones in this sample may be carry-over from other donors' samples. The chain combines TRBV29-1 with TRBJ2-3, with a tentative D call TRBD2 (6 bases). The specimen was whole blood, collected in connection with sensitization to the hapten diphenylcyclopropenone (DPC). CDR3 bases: TGCAGCGTTGGGGGACTCTTCATGGATACGCAGTATTTT. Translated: CSVGGLFMDTQYF.